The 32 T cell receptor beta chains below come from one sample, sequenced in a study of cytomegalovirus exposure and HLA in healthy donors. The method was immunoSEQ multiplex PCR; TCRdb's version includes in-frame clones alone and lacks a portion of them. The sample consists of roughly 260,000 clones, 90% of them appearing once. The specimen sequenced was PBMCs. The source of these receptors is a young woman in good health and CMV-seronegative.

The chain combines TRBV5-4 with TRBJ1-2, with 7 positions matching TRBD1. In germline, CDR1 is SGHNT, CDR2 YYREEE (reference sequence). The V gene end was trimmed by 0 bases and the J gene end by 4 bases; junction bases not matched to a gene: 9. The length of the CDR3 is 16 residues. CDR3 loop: CASSLDGPRQGYGYTF. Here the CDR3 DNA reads TGTGCCAGCAGCTTGGATGGACCGAGACAGGGCTATGGCTACACCTTC.

The CDR3 nucleotides read TGTGCCAGCAGCATGACAGGCACGAATTCACCCCTCCACTTT. It codes for CASSMTGTNSPLHF. V and J are TRBV28 and TRBJ1-6; tentatively, D is TRBD1 (6 bases). The CDR3 loop spans 14 amino acids. CDR1 is MDHEN, CDR2 SYDVKM, per germline. V dropped 6 bases and J dropped 7 bases, with 13 bases sitting between them.

CDR3 DNA sequence: TGTGCCAGTAGTACAGACTATACTTCCTACAATGAGCAGTTCTTC. It yields the protein CASSTDYTSYNEQFF. The V call is TRBV19, the J call TRBJ2-1; a weak D match, TRBD2 (5 bases). CDR1 is LNHDA and CDR2 is SQIVND in the germline V gene (reference sequence). The V gene lost 4 bases and the J gene lost 1 base, with 11 bases spanning the gap. The CDR3 spans 15 residues.

CDR3 nucleotides: TGCGCCAGCAGCCCAACTTTACGGACAGGGGGCATGGATTCACCCCTCCACTTT. It is translated as CASSPTLRTGGMDSPLHF. V is TRBV5-1 and J is TRBJ1-6; TRBD1 aligns across 11 bases. The V gene's germline CDR1 is SGHRS and CDR2 YFSETQ. The CDR3 totals 18 residues. V shed 4 bases, J shed 8 bases, and the junction held 14 bases outside the gene matches.

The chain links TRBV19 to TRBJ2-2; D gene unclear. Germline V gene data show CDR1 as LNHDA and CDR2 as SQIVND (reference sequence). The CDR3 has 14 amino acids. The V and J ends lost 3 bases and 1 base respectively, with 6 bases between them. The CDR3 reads CASSILENTGELFF. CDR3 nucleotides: TGTGCCAGTAGTATTTTAGAGAACACCGGGGAGCTGTTTTTT. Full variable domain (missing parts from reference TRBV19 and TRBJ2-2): DGGITQSPKYLFRKEGQNVTLSCEQNLNHDAMYWYRQDPGQGLRLIYYSQIVNDFQKGDIAEGYSVSREKKESFPLTVTSAQKNPTAFYLCASSILENTGELFFGEGSRLTVL.

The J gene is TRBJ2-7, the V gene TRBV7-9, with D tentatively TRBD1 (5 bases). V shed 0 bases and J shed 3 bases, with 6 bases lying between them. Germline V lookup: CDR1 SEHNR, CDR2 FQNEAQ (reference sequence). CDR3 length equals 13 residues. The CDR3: CASSLADSYEQYV. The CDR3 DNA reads TGTGCCAGCAGCTTAGCTGACAGCTACGAGCAGTACGTC.

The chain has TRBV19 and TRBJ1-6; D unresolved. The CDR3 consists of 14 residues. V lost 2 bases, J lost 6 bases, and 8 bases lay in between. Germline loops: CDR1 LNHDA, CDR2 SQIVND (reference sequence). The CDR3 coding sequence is TGTGCCAGTAGTATACGGTTGCCTAATTCACCCCTCCACTTT. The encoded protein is CASSIRLPNSPLHF. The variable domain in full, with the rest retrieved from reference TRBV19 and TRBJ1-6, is DGGITQSPKYLFRKEGQNVTLSCEQNLNHDAMYWYRQDPGQGLRLIYYSQIVNDFQKGDIAEGYSVSREKKESFPLTVTSAQKNPTAFYLCASSIRLPNSPLHFGNGTRLTVT.

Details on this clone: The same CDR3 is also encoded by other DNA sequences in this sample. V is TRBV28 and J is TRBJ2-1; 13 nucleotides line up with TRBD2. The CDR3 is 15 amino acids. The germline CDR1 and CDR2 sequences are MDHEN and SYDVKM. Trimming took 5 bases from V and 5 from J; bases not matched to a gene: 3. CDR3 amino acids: CASSGTSGGDNEQFF. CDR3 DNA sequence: TGTGCCAGCAGTGGCACTAGCGGGGGGGACAATGAGCAGTTCTTC. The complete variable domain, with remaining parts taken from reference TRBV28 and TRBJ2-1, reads DVKVTQSSRYLVKRTGEKVFLECVQDMDHENMFWYRQDPGLGLRLIYFSYDVKMKEKGDIPEGYSVSREKKERFSLILESASTNQTSMYLCASSGTSGGDNEQFFGPGTRLTVL.

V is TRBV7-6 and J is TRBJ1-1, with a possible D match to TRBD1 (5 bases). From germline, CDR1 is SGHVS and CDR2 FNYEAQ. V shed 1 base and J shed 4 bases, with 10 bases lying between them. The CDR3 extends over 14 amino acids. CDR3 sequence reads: CASSLGQRGTEAFF. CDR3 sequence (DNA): TGTGCCAGCAGCTTAGGACAGAGAGGCACTGAAGCTTTCTTT. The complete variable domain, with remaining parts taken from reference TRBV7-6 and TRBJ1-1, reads GAGVSQSPRYKVTKRGQDVALRCDPISGHVSLYWYRQALGQGPEFLTYFNYEAQQDKSGLPNDRFSAERPEGSISTLTIQRTEQRDSAMYRCASSLGQRGTEAFFGQGTRLTVV.

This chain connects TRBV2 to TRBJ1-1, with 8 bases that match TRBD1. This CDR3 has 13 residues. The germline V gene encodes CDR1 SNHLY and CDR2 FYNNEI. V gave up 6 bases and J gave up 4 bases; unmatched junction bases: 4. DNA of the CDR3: TGTGCCAGCAGGGCAACAGGGGGCACTGAAGCTTTCTTT. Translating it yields CASRATGGTEAFF.

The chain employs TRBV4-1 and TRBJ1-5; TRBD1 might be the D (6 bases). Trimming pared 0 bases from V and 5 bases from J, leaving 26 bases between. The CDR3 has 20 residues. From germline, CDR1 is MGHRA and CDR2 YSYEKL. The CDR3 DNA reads TGCGCCAGCAGCCAAGACGGTACAGGGCTCCCGCGGGGGGCAGATCAGCCCCAGCATTTT. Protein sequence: CASSQDGTGLPRGADQPQHF.

This CDR3 reads CASSRPTGTGGMGTEAFF. CDR3 in DNA: TGTGCCAGCAGCCGCCCCACCGGGACAGGGGGGATGGGCACTGAAGCTTTCTTT. The chain couples TRBV4-2 to TRBJ1-1, with 11 positions matching TRBD1. Germline assignment: CDR1 LGHNA and CDR2 YNFKEQ. The CDR3 is made up of 18 amino acids. Trimming cost V 4 bases and J 4 bases; bases outside gene matches: 14.

For the CDR3, the DNA is TGTGCCAGCAGTTACTCCGTATATTCAGCTAACTATGGCTACACCTTC. It yields the protein CASSYSVYSANYGYTF. The chain employs TRBV6-5 and TRBJ1-2; D is unclear. V was trimmed by 0 bases and J by 0 bases, leaving 11 bases between them. Germline values: CDR1 MNHEY, CDR2 SVGAGI. The CDR3 sequence is 16 residues long.

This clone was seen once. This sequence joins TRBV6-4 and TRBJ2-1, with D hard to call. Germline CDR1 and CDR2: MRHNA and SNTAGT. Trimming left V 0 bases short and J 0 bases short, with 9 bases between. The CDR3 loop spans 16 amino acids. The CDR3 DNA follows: TGTGCCAGCAGTGACTCCCTAGACCCCTCCTACAATGAGCAGTTCTTC. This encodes CASSDSLDPSYNEQFF.

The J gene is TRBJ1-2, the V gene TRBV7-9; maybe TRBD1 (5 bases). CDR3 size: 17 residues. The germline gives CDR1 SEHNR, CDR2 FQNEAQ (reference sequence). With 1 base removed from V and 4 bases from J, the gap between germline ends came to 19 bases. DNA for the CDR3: TGTGCCAGCAGCTTAGTAGGGGAGGACCTGGACCGCTATGGCTACACCTTC. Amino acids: CASSLVGEDLDRYGYTF.

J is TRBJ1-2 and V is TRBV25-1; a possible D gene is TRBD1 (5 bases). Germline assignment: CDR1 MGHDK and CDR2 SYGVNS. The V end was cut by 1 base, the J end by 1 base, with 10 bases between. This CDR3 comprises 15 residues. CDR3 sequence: CASSEWGGINYGYTF. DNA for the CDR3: TGTGCCAGCAGTGAATGGGGGGGTATTAACTATGGCTACACCTTC.

The CDR3, as DNA: TGTGCCAGCAGCGTAGGGAGGGAGGCCAAAAACATTCAGTACTTC. Translating gives CASSVGREAKNIQYF. The chain recombines TRBV9 with TRBJ2-4; D is perhaps TRBD2 (6 bases). This CDR3 is built from 15 residues. V gave up 0 bases and J gave up 1 base, with 8 bases separating them. Germline V gene lookup returns CDR1 SGDLS and CDR2 YYNGEE. Complete variable domain (other parts from reference TRBV9 and TRBJ2-4): DSGVTQTPKHLITATGQRVTLRCSPRSGDLSVYWYQQSLDQGLQFLIQYYNGEERAKGNILERFSAQQFPDLHSELNLSSLELGDSALYFCASSVGREAKNIQYFGAGTRLSVL.

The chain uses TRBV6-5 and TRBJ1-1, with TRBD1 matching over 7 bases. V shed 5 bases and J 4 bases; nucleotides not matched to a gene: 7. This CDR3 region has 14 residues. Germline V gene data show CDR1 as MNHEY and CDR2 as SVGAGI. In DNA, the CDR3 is TGTGCCAGCAGTGACAGGGCGGGTGGCACTGAAGCTTTCTTT. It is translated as CASSDRAGGTEAFF.

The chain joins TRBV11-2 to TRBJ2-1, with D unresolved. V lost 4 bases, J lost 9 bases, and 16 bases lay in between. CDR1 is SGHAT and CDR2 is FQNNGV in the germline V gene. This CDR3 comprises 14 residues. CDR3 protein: CASSYKPTFPEQFF. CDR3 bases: TGTGCCAGCAGCTACAAGCCGACATTCCCTGAGCAGTTCTTC.

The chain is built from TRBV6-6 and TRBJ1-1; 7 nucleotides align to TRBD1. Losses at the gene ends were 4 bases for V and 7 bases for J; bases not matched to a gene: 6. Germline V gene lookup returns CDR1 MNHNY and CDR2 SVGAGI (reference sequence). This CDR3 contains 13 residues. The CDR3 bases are TGTGCCAGCAGTTTTCGACAGGGTCTTGAAGCTTTCTTT. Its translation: CASSFRQGLEAFF.

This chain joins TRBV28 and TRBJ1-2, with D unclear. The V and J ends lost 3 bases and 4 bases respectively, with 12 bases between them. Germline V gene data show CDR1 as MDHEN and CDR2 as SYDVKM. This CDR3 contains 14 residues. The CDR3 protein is CASSFGELGYGYTF. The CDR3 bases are TGTGCCAGCAGTTTCGGGGAGTTGGGCTATGGCTACACCTTC.

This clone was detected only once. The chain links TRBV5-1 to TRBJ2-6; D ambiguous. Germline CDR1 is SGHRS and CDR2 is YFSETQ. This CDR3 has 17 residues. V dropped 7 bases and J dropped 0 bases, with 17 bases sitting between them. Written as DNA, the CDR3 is TGCGCCAGCTCACCGAACAGCTCTCCCTCTGGGGCCAACGTCCTGACTTTC. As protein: CASSPNSSPSGANVLTF.

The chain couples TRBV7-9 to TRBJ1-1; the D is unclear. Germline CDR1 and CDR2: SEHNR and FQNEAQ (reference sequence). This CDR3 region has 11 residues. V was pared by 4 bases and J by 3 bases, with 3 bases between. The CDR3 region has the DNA TGTGCCAGCAGCTCCTACACTGAAGCTTTCTTT. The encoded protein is CASSSYTEAFF.

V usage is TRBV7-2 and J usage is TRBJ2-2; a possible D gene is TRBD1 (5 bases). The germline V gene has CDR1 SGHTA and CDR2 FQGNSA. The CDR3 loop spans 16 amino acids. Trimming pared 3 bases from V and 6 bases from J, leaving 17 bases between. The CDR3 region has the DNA TGTGCCAGCAGCTTCCAGGGCCCAAGGGTGGCCGGGGAGCTGTTTTTT. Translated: CASSFQGPRVAGELFF.

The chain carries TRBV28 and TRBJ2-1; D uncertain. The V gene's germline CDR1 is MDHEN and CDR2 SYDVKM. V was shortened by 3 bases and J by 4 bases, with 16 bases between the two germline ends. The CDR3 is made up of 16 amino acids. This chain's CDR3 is CASSLISRDLYNEQFF. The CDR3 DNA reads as TGTGCCAGCAGTTTGATTAGCAGAGACCTATACAATGAGCAGTTCTTC.

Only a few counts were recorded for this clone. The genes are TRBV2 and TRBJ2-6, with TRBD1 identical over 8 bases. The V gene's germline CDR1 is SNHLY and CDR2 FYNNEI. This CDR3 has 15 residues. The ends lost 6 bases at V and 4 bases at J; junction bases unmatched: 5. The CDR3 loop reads CASSYRGEGANVLTF. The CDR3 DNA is TGTGCCAGCAGCTACAGGGGGGAGGGGGCCAACGTCCTGACTTTC.

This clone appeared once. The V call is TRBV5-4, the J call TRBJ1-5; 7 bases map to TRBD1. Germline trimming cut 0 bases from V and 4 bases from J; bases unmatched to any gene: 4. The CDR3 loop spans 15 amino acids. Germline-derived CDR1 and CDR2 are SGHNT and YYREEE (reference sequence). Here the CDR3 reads CASSLGTGNNQPQHF. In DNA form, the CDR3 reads TGTGCCAGCAGCTTGGGGACAGGAAATAATCAGCCCCAGCATTTT. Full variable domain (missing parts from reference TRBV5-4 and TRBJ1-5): ETGVTQSPTHLIKTRGQQVTLRCSSQSGHNTVSWYQQALGQGPQFIFQYYREEENGRGNFPPRFSGLQFPNYSSELNVNALELDDSALYLCASSLGTGNNQPQHFGDGTRLSIL.

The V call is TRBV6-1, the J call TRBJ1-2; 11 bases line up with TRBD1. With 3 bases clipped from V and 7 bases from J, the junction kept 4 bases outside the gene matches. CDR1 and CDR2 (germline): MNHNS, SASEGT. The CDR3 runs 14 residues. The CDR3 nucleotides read TGTGCCAGCAGTGACGGAGGGACAGGGGGTGGCTACACCTTC. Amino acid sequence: CASSDGGTGGGYTF.

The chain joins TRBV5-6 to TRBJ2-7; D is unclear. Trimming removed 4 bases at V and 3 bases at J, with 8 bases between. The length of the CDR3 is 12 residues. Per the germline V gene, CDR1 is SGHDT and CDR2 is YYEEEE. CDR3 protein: CASSEYSYEQYF. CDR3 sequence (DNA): TGTGCCAGCAGCGAGTACAGCTACGAGCAGTACTTC.

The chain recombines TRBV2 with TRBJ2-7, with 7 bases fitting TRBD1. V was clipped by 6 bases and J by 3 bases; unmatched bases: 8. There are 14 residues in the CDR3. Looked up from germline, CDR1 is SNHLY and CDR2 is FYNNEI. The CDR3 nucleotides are TGTGCCAGCAGCTCAACAGGGGTGGGCTACGAGCAGTACTTC. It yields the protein CASSSTGVGYEQYF.

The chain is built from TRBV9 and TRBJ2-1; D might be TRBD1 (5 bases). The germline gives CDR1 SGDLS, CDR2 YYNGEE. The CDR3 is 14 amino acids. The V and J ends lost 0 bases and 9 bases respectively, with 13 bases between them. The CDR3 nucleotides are TGTGCCAGCAGCGTAGGGTCAGGGTCGCGTGAGCAGTTCTTC. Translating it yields CASSVGSGSREQFF. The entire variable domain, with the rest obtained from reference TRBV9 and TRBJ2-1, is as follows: DSGVTQTPKHLITATGQRVTLRCSPRSGDLSVYWYQQSLDQGLQFLIQYYNGEERAKGNILERFSAQQFPDLHSELNLSSLELGDSALYFCASSVGSGSREQFFGPGTRLTVL.

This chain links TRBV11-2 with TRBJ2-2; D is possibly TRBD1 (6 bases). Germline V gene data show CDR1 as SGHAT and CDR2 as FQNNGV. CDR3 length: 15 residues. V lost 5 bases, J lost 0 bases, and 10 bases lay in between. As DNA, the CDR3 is TGTGCCAGCAGCCTGGGGACAACGAACACCGGGGAGCTGTTTTTT. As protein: CASSLGTTNTGELFF.